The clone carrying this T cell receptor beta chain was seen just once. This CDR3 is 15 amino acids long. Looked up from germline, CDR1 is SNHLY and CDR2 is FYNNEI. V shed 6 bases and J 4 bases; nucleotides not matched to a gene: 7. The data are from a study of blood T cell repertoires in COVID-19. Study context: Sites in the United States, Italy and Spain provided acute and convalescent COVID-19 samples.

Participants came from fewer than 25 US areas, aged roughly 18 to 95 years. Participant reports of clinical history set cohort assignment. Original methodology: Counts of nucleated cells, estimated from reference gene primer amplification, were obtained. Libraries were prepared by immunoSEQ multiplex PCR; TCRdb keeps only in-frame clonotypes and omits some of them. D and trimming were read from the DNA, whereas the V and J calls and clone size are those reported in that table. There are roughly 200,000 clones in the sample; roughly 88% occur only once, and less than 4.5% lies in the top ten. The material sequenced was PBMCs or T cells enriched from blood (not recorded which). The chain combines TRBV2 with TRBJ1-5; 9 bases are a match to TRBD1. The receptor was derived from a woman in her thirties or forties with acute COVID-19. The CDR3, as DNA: TGTGCCAGCAGAGGGGGACAGGGAAGAAATCAGCCCCAGCATTTT. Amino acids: CASRGGQGRNQPQHF.